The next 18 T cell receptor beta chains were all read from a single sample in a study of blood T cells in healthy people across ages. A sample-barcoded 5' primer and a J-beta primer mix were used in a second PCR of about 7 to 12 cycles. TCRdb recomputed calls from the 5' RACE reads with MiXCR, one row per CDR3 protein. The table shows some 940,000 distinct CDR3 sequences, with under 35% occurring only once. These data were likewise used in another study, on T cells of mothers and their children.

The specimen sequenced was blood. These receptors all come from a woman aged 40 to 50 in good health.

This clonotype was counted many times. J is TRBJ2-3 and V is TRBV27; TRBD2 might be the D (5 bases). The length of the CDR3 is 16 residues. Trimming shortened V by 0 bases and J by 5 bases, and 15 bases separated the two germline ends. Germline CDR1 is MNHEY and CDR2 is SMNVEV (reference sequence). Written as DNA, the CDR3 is TGTGCCAGCAGTTTATCGAGGGTTTTCGGTGGAGATACGCAGTATTTT. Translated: CASSLSRVFGGDTQYF.

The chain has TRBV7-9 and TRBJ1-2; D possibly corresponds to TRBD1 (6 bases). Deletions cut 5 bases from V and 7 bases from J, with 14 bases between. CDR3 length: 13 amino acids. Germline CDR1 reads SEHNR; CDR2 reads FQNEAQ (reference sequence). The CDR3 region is CASSPRQDLGYTF. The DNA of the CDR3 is TGTGCCAGCAGCCCGAGACAGGATCTTGGCTACACCTTC.

This chain's CDR3 is CASTQGFPSGNTIYF. The CDR3 DNA reads TGTGCCAGTACACAGGGATTTCCCTCTGGAAACACCATATATTTT. V is TRBV12-3 or TRBV12-4 and J is TRBJ1-3; perhaps TRBD1 as D (6 bases). Trimming shortened V by 9 bases and J by 0 bases, and 15 bases separated the two germline ends. The CDR3 contains 15 residues.

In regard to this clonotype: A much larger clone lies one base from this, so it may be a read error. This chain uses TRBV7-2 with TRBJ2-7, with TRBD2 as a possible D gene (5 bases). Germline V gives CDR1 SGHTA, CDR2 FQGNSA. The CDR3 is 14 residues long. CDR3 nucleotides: TGTGCCAGCAGCCCCAGGACTTTCTCCTACGGGCAGTACTTC. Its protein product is CASSPRTFSYGQYF.

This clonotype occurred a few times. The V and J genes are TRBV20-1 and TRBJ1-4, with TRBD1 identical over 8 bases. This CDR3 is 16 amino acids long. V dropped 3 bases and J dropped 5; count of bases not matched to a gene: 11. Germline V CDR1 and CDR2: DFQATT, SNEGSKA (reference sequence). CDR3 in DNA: TGCAGTGCTAGGCAGGGCAGGGGGCTGGAAAATGAAAAACTGTTTTTT. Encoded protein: CSARQGRGLENEKLFF.

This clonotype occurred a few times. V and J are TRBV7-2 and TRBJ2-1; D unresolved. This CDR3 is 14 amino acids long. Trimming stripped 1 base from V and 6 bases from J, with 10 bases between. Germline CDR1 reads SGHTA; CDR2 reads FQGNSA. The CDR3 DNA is TGTGCCAGCAGCTTAGACTCTAGAGTCAATGAGCAGTTCTTC. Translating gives CASSLDSRVNEQFF.

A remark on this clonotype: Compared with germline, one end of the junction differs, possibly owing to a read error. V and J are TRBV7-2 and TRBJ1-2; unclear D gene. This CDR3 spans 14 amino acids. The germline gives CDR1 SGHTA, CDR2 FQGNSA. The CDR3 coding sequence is TGTGCCGGCAGCCCCCGGGAAGCAAACTATGGCTACACCTTC. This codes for CAGSPREANYGYTF.

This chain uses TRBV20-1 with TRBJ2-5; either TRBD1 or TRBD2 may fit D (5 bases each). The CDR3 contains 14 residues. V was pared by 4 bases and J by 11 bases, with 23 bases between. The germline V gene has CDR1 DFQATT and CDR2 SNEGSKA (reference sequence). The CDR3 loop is CSAISDTPSREQYF. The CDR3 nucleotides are TGCAGTGCTATCTCGGACACGCCCTCTAGGGAGCAGTACTTC.

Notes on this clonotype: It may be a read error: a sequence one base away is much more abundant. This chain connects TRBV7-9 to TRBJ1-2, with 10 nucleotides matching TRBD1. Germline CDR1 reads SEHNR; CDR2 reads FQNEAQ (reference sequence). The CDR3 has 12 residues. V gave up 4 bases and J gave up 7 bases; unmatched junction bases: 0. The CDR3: CASSWDRGGYTF. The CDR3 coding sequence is TGTGCCAGCAGCTGGGACAGGGGTGGCTACACCTTC.

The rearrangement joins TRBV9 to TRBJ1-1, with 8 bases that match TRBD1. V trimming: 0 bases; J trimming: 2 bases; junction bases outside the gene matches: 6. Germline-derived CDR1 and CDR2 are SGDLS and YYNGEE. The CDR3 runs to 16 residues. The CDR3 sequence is CASSVGDRTANTEAFF. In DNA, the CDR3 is TGTGCCAGCAGCGTAGGGGACAGGACGGCTAACACTGAAGCTTTCTTT.

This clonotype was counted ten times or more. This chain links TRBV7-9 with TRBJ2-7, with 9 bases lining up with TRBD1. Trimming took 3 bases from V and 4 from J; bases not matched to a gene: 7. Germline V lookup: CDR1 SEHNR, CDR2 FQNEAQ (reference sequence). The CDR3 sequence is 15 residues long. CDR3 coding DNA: TGTGCCAGCAGCTTTTATGCGACAGGGGGTTACGAGCAGTACTTC. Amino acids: CASSFYATGGYEQYF.

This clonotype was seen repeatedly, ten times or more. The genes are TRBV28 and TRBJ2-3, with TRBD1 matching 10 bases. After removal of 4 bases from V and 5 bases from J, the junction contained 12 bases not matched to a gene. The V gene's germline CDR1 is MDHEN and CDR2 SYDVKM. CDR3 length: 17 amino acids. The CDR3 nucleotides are TGTGCCAGCAGTTCACCAGGGACAGGGGATTTTCGAGATACGCAGTATTTT. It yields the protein CASSSPGTGDFRDTQYF.

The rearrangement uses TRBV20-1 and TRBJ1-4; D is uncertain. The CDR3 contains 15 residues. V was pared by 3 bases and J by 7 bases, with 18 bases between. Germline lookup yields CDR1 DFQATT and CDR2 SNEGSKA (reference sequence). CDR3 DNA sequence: TGCAGTGCTAGCCAGCCAGGCAGGAATAGTGAAAAACTGTTTTTT. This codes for CSASQPGRNSEKLFF.

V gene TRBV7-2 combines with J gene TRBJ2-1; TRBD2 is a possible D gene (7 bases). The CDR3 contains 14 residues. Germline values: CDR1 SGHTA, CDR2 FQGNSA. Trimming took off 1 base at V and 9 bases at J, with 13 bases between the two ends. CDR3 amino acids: CASSLDGGAGEQFF. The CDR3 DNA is TGTGCCAGCAGCTTAGATGGGGGGGCAGGTGAGCAGTTCTTC.

The CDR3 region is CASTSGHEQYF. The CDR3 DNA reads as TGTGCCAGCACCTCCGGGCATGAGCAGTACTTC. The chain combines TRBV12-3 or TRBV12-4 with TRBJ2-7; D unclear. Trimming removed 7 bases from V and 7 bases from J, with 11 bases in between. CDR3 size: 11 residues.

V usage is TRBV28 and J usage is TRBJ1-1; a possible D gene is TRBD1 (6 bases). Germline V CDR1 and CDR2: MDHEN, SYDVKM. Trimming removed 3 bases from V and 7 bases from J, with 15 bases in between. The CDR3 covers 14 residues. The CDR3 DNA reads TGTGCCAGCAGTTTGGGGGGGGGCGCGGGTGAAGCTTTCTTT. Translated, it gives CASSLGGGAGEAFF.

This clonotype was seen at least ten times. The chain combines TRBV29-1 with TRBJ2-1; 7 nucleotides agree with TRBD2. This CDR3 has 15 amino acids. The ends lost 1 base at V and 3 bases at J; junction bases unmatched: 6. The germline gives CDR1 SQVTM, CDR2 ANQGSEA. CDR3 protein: CSVEGSGTNYNEQFF. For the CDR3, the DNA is TGCAGCGTTGAAGGGAGTGGGACTAACTACAATGAGCAGTTCTTC.

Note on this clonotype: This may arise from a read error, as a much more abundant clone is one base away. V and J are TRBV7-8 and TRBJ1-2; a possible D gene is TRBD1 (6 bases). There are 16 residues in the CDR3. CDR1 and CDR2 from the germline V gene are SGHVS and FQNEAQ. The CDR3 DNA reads TGTGCCCGCAGCTTATCCCCCCCGGGGGGGGCCTATGGCTACACCTTC. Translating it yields CARSLSPPGGAYGYTF.